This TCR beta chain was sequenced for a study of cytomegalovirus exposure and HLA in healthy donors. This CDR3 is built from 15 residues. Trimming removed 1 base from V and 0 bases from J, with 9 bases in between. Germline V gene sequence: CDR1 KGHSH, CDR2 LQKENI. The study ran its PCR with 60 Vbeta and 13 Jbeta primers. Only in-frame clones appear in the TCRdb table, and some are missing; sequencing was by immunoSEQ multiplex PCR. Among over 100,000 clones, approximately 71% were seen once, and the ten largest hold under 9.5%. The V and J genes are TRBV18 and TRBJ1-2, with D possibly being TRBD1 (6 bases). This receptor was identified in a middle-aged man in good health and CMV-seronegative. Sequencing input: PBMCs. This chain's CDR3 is CASSPRDRTNYGYTF. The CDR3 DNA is TGTGCCAGCTCACCACGCGACAGGACTAACTATGGCTACACCTTC.